Listed here are 20 T cell receptor beta chains from one sample, sequenced in a study of T-cell reconstitution after alpha-beta-depleted transplantation in children. It was with unique molecular identifiers that the TCRbeta library was prepared. Each CDR3 protein is one row after TCRdb ran MiXCR on the PCR reads. The repertoire holds some 200,000 distinct CDR3 sequences, 5% to 7.5% seen once, with under 5% in the top ten. The specimen comprised PBMCs, sampled before TCRalphabeta/CD19-depleted stem cell transplant. These receptor sequences come from a girl in the first two years of life with combined immunodeficiency, due to receive a stem cell transplant.

This clonotype has ten or more counts. The V and J genes are TRBV7-2 and TRBJ2-1; 7 bases map to TRBD1. V shed 4 bases, J shed 7 bases, and the junction held 1 base outside the gene matches. The CDR3 contains 12 residues. Looked up from germline, CDR1 is SGHTA and CDR2 is FQGNSA. This chain's CDR3 is CASSSGGNEQFF. For the CDR3, the DNA is TGTGCCAGCAGCTCAGGGGGTAATGAGCAGTTCTTC.

Comment on this clonotype: It may be a read error: a sequence one base away is much more abundant. This rearrangement joins TRBV5-1 to TRBJ2-2; 10 nucleotides line up with TRBD1. Germline loops: CDR1 SGHRS, CDR2 YFSETQ. CDR3 size: 16 residues. The CDR3 protein is CASSWTGGPNTWELFF. The CDR3 bases are TGCGCCAGCAGCTGGACAGGGGGTCCTAACACCTGGGAGCTGTTTTTT.

This clonotype came up a few times. J is TRBJ2-1 and V is TRBV4-1; 7 nucleotides line up with TRBD2. V lost 0 bases and J lost 9; bases outside the gene matches: 8. The germline V gene encodes CDR1 MGHRA and CDR2 YSYEKL. The CDR3 is made up of 15 amino acids. The CDR3 reads CASSQDILGEGEQFF. Here the CDR3 DNA reads TGCGCCAGCAGCCAAGATATACTCGGGGAGGGTGAGCAGTTCTTC.

This clonotype was observed many times. This chain links TRBV7-8 with TRBJ2-5; 13 bases agree with TRBD2. The CDR3 length is 15 residues. After removal of 10 bases from V and 3 bases from J, the junction contained 8 bases not matched to a gene. Germline CDR1 and CDR2: SGHVS and FQNEAQ. CDR3 sequence: CATGLAGREEETQYF. Here the CDR3 DNA reads TGTGCCACGGGACTAGCGGGAAGGGAGGAAGAGACCCAGTACTTC. The full variable domain, its missing parts supplied by reference TRBV7-8 and TRBJ2-5, is GAGVSQSPRYKVAKRGQDVALRCDPISGHVSLFWYQQALGQGPEFLTYFQNEAQLDKSGLPSDRFFAERPEGSVSTLKIQRTQQEDSAVYLCATGLAGREEETQYFGPGTRLLVL.

The table lists this clonotype with many counts. The J gene is TRBJ2-3, the V gene TRBV20-1; D possibly uses TRBD1 or TRBD2 (5 bases each). The germline CDR1 and CDR2 sequences are DFQATT and SNEGSKA (reference sequence). This CDR3 is built from 15 residues. V lost 8 bases and J 4 bases, leaving 22 bases between the germline ends. The CDR3 reads CSPSISGGTADTQYF. CDR3 DNA sequence: TGCAGTCCCTCAATTTCTGGTGGGACGGCAGATACGCAGTATTTT.

As to this clonotype: A single base separates this from a much larger clone, so it may be a read error. V is TRBV11-1 and J is TRBJ2-7, with D perhaps TRBD2 (5 bases). Germline V gene sequence: CDR1 SGHAT, CDR2 FQDESV (reference sequence). CDR3 length: 14 residues. The V end lost 7 bases, the J end lost 1 base, and 14 bases lay between the germline ends. As DNA, the CDR3 is TGTGCCAGCACCGCCGGGATAGGTTCCTACGAGCAGTACTTC. Its translation: CASTAGIGSYEQYF.

The table lists this clonotype with many counts. The J gene is TRBJ2-7, the V gene TRBV18, with 12 bases identical to TRBD2. Per germline, CDR1 KGHSH and CDR2 LQKENI. The CDR3 runs to 17 residues. V lost 1 base, J lost 4 bases, and 8 bases stayed unmatched. CDR3 DNA sequence: TGTGCCAGCTCACCACGGCCTAGCGGGGGGGCCGATTACGAGCAGTACTTC. Amino acid sequence: CASSPRPSGGADYEQYF.

The table lists this clonotype with many counts. The rearrangement uses TRBV9 and TRBJ1-2; D is undetermined. In germline, CDR1 is SGDLS, CDR2 YYNGEE. The length of the CDR3 is 12 residues. V was trimmed by 0 bases and J by 4 bases, leaving 4 bases between them. The chain's CDR3 is CASSVASYGYTF. The CDR3 DNA follows: TGTGCCAGCAGCGTAGCTTCCTATGGCTACACCTTC.

This chain uses TRBV11-1 with TRBJ2-1; D possibly corresponds to TRBD2 (6 bases). The CDR3 is 12 residues long. V lost 5 bases, J lost 9 bases, and 11 bases lay in between. The germline V gene encodes CDR1 SGHAT and CDR2 FQDESV (reference sequence). CDR3 region: CASSRLDSEQFF. CDR3 coding DNA: TGTGCCAGCAGCAGACTAGACTCTGAGCAGTTCTTC.

In its sample, this clonotype was seen many times. This rearrangement joins TRBV28 to TRBJ2-7, with TRBD2 matching 10 bases. CDR3 length: 15 amino acids. Germline V gives CDR1 MDHEN, CDR2 SYDVKM. V lost 6 bases, J lost 0 bases, and 5 bases stayed unmatched. CDR3 bases: TGTGCCAGCAGGAAAGCGGGAGGGATCTCCTACGAGCAGTACTTC. Translating gives CASRKAGGISYEQYF. The full variable domain, in which reference TRBV28 and TRBJ2-7 provide the parts outside the CDR3, is DVKVTQSSRYLVKRTGEKVFLECVQDMDHENMFWYRQDPGLGLRLIYFSYDVKMKEKGDIPEGYSVSREKKERFSLILESASTNQTSMYLCASRKAGGISYEQYFGPGTRLTVT.

At least ten counts were recorded for this clonotype. V usage is TRBV29-1 and J usage is TRBJ2-2; D is possibly TRBD1 (6 bases). V lost 2 bases, J lost 1 base, and 8 bases lay in between. The length of the CDR3 is 14 residues. From germline, CDR1 is SQVTM and CDR2 ANQGSEA. CDR3 loop: CSVETGWNTGELFF. For the CDR3, the DNA is TGCAGCGTTGAAACAGGGTGGAACACCGGGGAGCTGTTTTTT.

This clonotype was seen a handful of times. This chain joins TRBV20-1 and TRBJ2-1, with 9 bases identical to TRBD2. The ends lost 0 bases at V and 4 bases at J; junction bases unmatched: 10. Per germline, CDR1 DFQATT and CDR2 SNEGSKA (reference sequence). The CDR3 length is 17 residues. The CDR3 sequence: CSAREDGGREGYNEQFF. The CDR3 nucleotides are TGCAGTGCTAGAGAAGACGGTGGGCGGGAGGGTTACAATGAGCAGTTCTTC.

This clonotype was seen many times. The chain employs TRBV6-2 or TRBV6-3 and TRBJ2-2, with D hard to call. The germline V and J ends were trimmed by 5 bases and 5 bases, with 3 bases remaining between them. Germline V lookup: CDR1 MNHEY, CDR2 SVGEGT. The CDR3 loop spans 11 amino acids. The CDR3 coding sequence is TGTGCCAGCAGTCATACCGGGGAGCTGTTTTTT. It yields the protein CASSHTGELFF.

Ten or more counts support this clonotype. The V call is TRBV4-3, the J call TRBJ2-1; D possibly corresponds to TRBD2 (7 bases). V lost 0 bases to trimming and J lost 10 bases, with 22 bases between them. CDR3 length equals 17 residues. Germline CDR1 LGHNA, CDR2 YSLEER. The CDR3 DNA is TGCGCCAGCAGCCAAGATGCGGGGGACACCTATAACCTCGAGCAGTTCTTC. Protein sequence: CASSQDAGDTYNLEQFF.

This clonotype was observed many times. The chain uses TRBV20-1 and TRBJ2-7, with 8 bases matching TRBD1. V was pared by 0 bases and J by 4 bases, with 5 bases of the junction left unmatched. The CDR3 has 14 residues. Germline V gene lookup returns CDR1 DFQATT and CDR2 SNEGSKA (reference sequence). The CDR3 coding sequence is TGCAGTGCTAGAGACAGGACAGGGTTTTACGAGCAGTACTTC. Its translation is CSARDRTGFYEQYF.

This clonotype showed up just a few times. This chain links TRBV20-1 with TRBJ2-7, with a tentative D call TRBD1 (6 bases). CDR1 and CDR2 from the germline V gene are DFQATT and SNEGSKA (reference sequence). The CDR3 covers 16 residues. With 0 bases removed from V and 2 bases from J, the gap between germline ends came to 17 bases. The CDR3 nucleotides are TGCAGTGCTAGAGATAGAATGACAGGACGAACCTACGAGCAGTACTTC. It translates to CSARDRMTGRTYEQYF.

This clonotype has at least ten counts. The V gene is TRBV12-3 or TRBV12-4, the J gene TRBJ2-7, with D perhaps matching TRBD1 (6 bases). V was pared by 4 bases and J by 4 bases, with 14 bases between. CDR3 size: 14 residues. CDR3 amino acids: CASSSDVQGYEQYF. The DNA for the CDR3 is TGTGCCAGCAGTTCCGATGTACAGGGTTACGAGCAGTACTTC.

This clonotype was seen many times. The rearrangement joins TRBV29-1 to TRBJ2-3; 9 bases line up with TRBD1. The J segment lost 0 bases and the V segment lost 8 bases, leaving 6 bases of the junction unmatched. The CDR3 loop spans 14 amino acids. The V gene's germline CDR1 is SQVTM and CDR2 ANQGSEA. The CDR3 is CSLRQGDSTDTQYF. Written as DNA, the CDR3 is TGCAGCTTAAGACAGGGGGATAGCACAGATACGCAGTATTTT.

This clonotype has at least ten counts. The V call is TRBV5-6, the J call TRBJ2-1; 9 nucleotides match TRBD2. This CDR3 is built from 16 residues. J was trimmed by 5 bases and V by 0 bases; bases with no gene match: 6. Germline V gives CDR1 SGHDT, CDR2 YYEEEE. The CDR3 reads CASSLGPSGAHNEQFF. DNA of the CDR3: TGTGCCAGCAGCTTGGGCCCTAGCGGGGCCCACAATGAGCAGTTCTTC.

This clonotype has at least ten counts. V and J are TRBV4-1 and TRBJ2-7; perhaps TRBD2 as D (6 bases). Trimming stripped 5 bases from V and 3 bases from J, with 11 bases between. This CDR3 spans 13 amino acids. Germline lookup yields CDR1 MGHRA and CDR2 YSYEKL. The CDR3 DNA reads as TGCGCCAGCAGCGCGCAGGAGGGCTACGAGCAGTACTTC. This encodes CASSAQEGYEQYF.